The clone carrying this T cell receptor beta chain was seen only a few times. Its target is not known. These data originate in a study of T cell repertoires in cytomegalovirus infection. Study results and caveats: Dominating the ex vivo response were HLA-C-restricted CMV-specific TCR beta clonotypes.

Each CDR3 protein is one row after TCRdb ran MiXCR on the reads. The repertoire consists of about 490,000 distinct CDR3 sequences, with about 11% occurring once and the leading ten covering roughly 10%. Germline CDR1 SGHRS, CDR2 YFSETQ. The length of the CDR3 is 16 residues. V shed 0 bases and J 5 bases; nucleotides not matched to a gene: 11. This receptor was identified in a human donor in good health (CMV status not recorded). Some clones in this sample may be carry-over from other donors' samples. Sequencing was done on a sample of PBMCs. The V and J genes are TRBV5-1 and TRBJ2-7; TRBD1 aligns across 7 bases. In nucleotides, the CDR3 is TGCGCCAGCAGCTTGGCTCCGACAGGGAACGGACACGAGCAGTACTTC. Amino acids: CASSLAPTGNGHEQYF.